This TCR beta chain appears in the sequencing data of a study of PD-1 blockade in mismatch repair-deficient tumors (TCRdb year 2017). In the study overall: Between late 2013 and September 2016, the trial enrolled around 91 consecutive patients with about twelve mismatch repair-deficient cancer types, every one of whom had been previously treated and was progressing. Tumor-associated T cell clones were tracked in the peripheral blood of patients responding to PD-1 blockade by deep sequencing of TCR CDR3 regions. Overall study outcomes, separate from this receptor: Rapid expansion after pembrolizumab followed by contraction, generally before radiologic responses, was shown by tumor-resident clones, which were often undetectable in blood before treatment.

The library was generated by the immunoSEQ multiplex PCR assay. TCRdb mirrors the immuneACCESS table, restricted to in-frame sequences. Some clones are absent from its copies; in checked studies, under half trace to an unresolved V gene, and the reason for the others is unknown. This sample comprises some 120,000 clones, about 83% of them detected only once. About 4.7% of the sample lies in the top ten. A word on this clone: Its recognized antigen is unknown. At one end, the junction sequence differs from germline, possibly due to a read error.

For each enrolled patient, mismatch repair deficiency was established using either polymerase chain reaction or immunohistochemistry. Three patients who responded to pembrolizumab therapy underwent TCR sequencing. Pembrolizumab PD-1 blockade was prospectively tested in advanced mismatch repair-deficient cancers, regardless of tissue of origin, in the phase II trial. Peripheral blood T cell samples were collected serially, before PD-1 blockade began and at several time points afterward. Blood sampling times were expressed in weeks after the first pembrolizumab dose. CDR3 length: 12 amino acids, cysteine to phenylalanine. Here the CDR3 DNA is all that survives: 36 bases in frame from base 1. Taken from the germline V gene, the CDR1 and CDR2 loops are SGHRS and YFSETQ.

The source is an adult with mismatch repair-deficient cancer. Sample: peripheral blood, taken about 60 weeks after starting pembrolizumab. The receptor chain draws on TRBV5-1 and TRBJ2-1; the D element might be TRBD1 or TRBD2, as each aligns at 6 bases. In nucleotide form, the sequence is TGCGCCAGCAGCTTGGAGGGGGGCCCCCCGGTCTTC. The resulting protein is CASSLEGGPPVF.